The clone carrying this TCR beta chain has a single count. This specimen belongs to a study of siplizumab effects on memory and regulatory T cells. Sequencing was performed with immunoSEQ multiplex PCR; in TCRdb, only in-frame clones are kept and a portion is missing. The repertoire holds around 61,000 clones, with around 98% as singletons. Germline V CDR1 and CDR2: SQVTM, ANQGSEA. The CDR3 covers 14 residues. Between the trimmed V and J ends, which lost 6 bases and 3 bases, there was a span of 14 bases. This TCR derives from a human donor in good health. The chain joins TRBV29-1 to TRBJ2-2; D possibly matches TRBD1 or TRBD2 (6 bases each). Sample: naive CD8+ T cells sorted from blood. For the CDR3, the DNA is TGCAGCGTCCGCGGGACACCTGACACCGGGGAGCTGTTTTTT. It is translated as CSVRGTPDTGELFF.